The present entry profiles one T cell receptor beta chain with its context. This record comes from a study of blood T cell repertoires in COVID-19. For the study at large: Researchers got acute and convalescent COVID-19 samples from the United States, Italy and Spain.

As processed by the authors: From reference gene primer amplification, estimates of nucleated cell counts were derived. Some clones are missing from TCRdb's copy, which holds only in-frame ones; the method was immunoSEQ multiplex PCR. The DNA gave D and trimming, while V, J and clone size come from that table. The sample shows hundreds of thousands of clones, more than 80% of them seen only once. This CDR3 region has 15 residues. CDR1 and CDR2 from the germline V gene are SGHAT and FQNNGV. Trimming cost V 1 base and J 4 bases, with 12 bases left between them. Participants were placed into cohorts based on the clinical history they reported. What the recovered Cohort 3 donors had was two negative PCRs, clearance, or symptom resolution.

The chain uses TRBV11-2 and TRBJ2-3, with TRBD2 as a possible D gene (5 bases). The sequence came from a man aged 25 to 40 who had recovered from COVID-19. The sample comprised PBMCs or T cells enriched from blood (not recorded which). As DNA, the CDR3 is TGTGCCAGCAGCTTAGGGTTGGGAGTTCCAGATACGCAGTATTTT. Protein product: CASSLGLGVPDTQYF.